This T cell receptor beta chain was found in a study of control samples from healthy donors and cancer patients. This CDR3 contains 18 residues. Assay: immunoSEQ multiplex PCR; the TCRdb copy retains only in-frame clones and omits some. Of 15,000 to 18,000 clones listed, 85% to 90% are singletons. The receptor's source is a woman in her sixties or seventies with colorectal cancer. Sequencing input: PBMCs. This chain joins TRBV21-1 and TRBJ1-1. TRBV21-1 is designated a pseudogene. The CDR3 DNA is TGTGCCAGCAGCAAAGAAAAAATGGAGGACAACTTGAACACTGAAGCTTTCTTT. Amino acids: CASSKEKMEDNLNTEAFF.